The present T cell receptor (beta chain) was sequenced within a study of T-cell reconstitution after alpha-beta-depleted transplantation in children. For TCRbeta, the library was prepared with unique molecular identifiers. MiXCR, applied by TCRdb to the PCR reads, yields one record per CDR3 protein. The data contain hundreds of thousands of distinct CDR3 sequences, 10% to 15% of them singletons. This clonotype showed up just a few times. From germline, CDR1 is DFQATT and CDR2 SNEGSKA (reference sequence). V was clipped by 4 bases and J by 5 bases, with 8 bases between them. This CDR3 contains 12 residues.

The chain uses TRBV20-1 and TRBJ2-2; D unresolved. The sequence derives from a male patient aged 10 to 17 who had a stem cell transplant for acute myeloid leukemia, so the T cells may come from the graft donor. The material was PBMCs, mostly from graft donor cells, obtained 360 days after TCRalphabeta/CD19-depleted stem cell transplant. The CDR3 protein is CSAISGTGELFF. The CDR3, as DNA: TGCAGTGCTATCTCCGGAACCGGGGAGCTGTTTTTT.